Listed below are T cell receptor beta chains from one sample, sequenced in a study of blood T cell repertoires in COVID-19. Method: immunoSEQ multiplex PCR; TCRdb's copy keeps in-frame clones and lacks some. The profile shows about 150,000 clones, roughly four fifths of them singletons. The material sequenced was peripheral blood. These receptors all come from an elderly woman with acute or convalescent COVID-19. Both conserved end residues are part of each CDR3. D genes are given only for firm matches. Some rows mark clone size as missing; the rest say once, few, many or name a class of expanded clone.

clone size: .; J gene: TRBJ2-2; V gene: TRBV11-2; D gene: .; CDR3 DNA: TGTGCCAGCAGCCCCCGGTGGACCGGGGAGCTGTTTTTT; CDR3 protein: CASSPRWTGELFF
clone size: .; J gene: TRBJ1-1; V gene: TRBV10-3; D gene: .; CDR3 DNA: TGTGCCATCAGTCCCCAAACAGGGAAGATGAACACTGAAGCTTTCTTT; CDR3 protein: CAISPQTGKMNTEAFF
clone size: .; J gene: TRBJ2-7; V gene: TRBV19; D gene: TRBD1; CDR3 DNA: TGTGCCAGTAGTATTGTCACAGGGGAGCACGAGCAGTACTTC; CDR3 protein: CASSIVTGEHEQYF
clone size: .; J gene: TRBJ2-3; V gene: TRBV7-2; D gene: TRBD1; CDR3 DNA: TGTGCCAGCAGCTTAAGAACCCAGGGGGCAAACACAGATACGCAGTATTTT; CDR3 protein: CASSLRTQGANTDTQYF
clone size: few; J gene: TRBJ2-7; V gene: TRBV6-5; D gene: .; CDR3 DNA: TGTGCCAGCAGCCGAGGCCCGGGGTCCTACGAGCAGTACTTC; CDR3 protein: CASSRGPGSYEQYF
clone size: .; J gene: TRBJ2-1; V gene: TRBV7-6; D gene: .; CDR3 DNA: TGTGCCAGCAGCGCCCCCAGGGCCCATGAGCAGTTCTTC; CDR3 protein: CASSAPRAHEQFF
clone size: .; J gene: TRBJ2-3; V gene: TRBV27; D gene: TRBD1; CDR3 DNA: TGTGCCAGCAGTCAAAGGACAGGGTTGCTAGGGAAGGGTACAGATACGCAGTATTTT; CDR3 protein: CASSQRTGLLGKGTDTQYF
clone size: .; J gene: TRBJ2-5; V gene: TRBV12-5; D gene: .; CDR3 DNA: TGTGCTAGTGGTTTGGTACCCTCGCGCCTTCAAGAGACCCAGTACTTC; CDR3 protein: CASGLVPSRLQETQYF
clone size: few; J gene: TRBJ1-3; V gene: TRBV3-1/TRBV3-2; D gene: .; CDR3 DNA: TGTGCCAGCAGCCAAGCCCTGACAGCTGGAAACACCATATATTTT; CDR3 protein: CASSQALTAGNTIYF
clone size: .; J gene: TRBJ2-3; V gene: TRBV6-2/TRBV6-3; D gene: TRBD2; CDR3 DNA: TGTGCCAGCAGTTACGGGGTAGCGGGAATCCCAGATACGCAGTATTTT; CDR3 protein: CASSYGVAGIPDTQYF
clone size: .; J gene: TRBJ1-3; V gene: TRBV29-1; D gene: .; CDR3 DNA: TGCAGCGGACGGACAGAACCTGGAAACACCATATATTTT; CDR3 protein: CSGRTEPGNTIYF
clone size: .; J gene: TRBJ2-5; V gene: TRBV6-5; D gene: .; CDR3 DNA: TGTGCCAGCAGTTACTCCTTGTTTGGCACCCAAGAGACCCAGTACTTC; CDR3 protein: CASSYSLFGTQETQYF
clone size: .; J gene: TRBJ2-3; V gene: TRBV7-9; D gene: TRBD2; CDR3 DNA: TGTGCCAGCAGCATACAAGCGGGGAACACAGATACGCAGTATTTT; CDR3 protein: CASSIQAGNTDTQYF
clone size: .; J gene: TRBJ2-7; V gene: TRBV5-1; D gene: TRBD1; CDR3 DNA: TGCGCCAGCAGCCAAATCGGGACAGAAACTGGATACGAGCAGTACTTC; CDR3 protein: CASSQIGTETGYEQYF
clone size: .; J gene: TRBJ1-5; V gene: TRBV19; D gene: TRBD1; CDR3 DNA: TGTGCCAGTAGTACGGGACAGCCCAAGGGCAATCAGCCCCAGCATTTT; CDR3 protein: CASSTGQPKGNQPQHF
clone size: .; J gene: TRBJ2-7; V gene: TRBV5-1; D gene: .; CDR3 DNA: TGCGCCAGCAGCTTGGACGTAGGGGGGGACTACGAGCAGTACTTC; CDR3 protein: CASSLDVGGDYEQYF
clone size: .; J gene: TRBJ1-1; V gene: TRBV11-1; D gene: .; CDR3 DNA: TGTGCCAGCAGCTCGATACAGGGGAACACTGAAGCTTTCTTT; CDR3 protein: CASSSIQGNTEAFF
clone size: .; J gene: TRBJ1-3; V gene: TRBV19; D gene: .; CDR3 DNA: TGTGCCAGTAGTACAACACAGGGTACTGGAAACACCATATATTTT; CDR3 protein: CASSTTQGTGNTIYF
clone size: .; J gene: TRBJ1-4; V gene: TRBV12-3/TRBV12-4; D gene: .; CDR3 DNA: TGTGCCAGCAGACCCTCTGTGAGTGAAAAACTGTTTTTT; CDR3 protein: CASRPSVSEKLFF
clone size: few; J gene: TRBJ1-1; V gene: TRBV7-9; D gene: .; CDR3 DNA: TGTGCCAGCAGCTTCGGACAGCAGAACACTGAAGCTTTCTTT; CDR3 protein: CASSFGQQNTEAFF
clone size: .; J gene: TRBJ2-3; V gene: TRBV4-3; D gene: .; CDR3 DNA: TGCGCCAGCAGCCAAGATAGAGTAGATACGCAGTATTTT; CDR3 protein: CASSQDRVDTQYF
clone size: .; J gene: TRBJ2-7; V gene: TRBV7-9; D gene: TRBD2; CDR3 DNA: TGTGCCAGCAGCCCAGGGACTAGGACCTACGAGCAGTACTTC; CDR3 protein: CASSPGTRTYEQYF
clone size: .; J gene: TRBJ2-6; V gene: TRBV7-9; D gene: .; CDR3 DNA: TGTGCCAGCAGCTTAGTGGCCGGGACTGGGGCCAACGTCCTGACTTTC; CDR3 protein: CASSLVAGTGANVLTF
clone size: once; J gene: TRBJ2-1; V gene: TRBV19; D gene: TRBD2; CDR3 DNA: TGTGCCAGTAGTCCTACCGGGACTAGCGGTTACAATGAGCAGTTCTTC; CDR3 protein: CASSPTGTSGYNEQFF
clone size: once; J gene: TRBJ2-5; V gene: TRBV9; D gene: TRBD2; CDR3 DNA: TGTGCCAGCAGCGCCTCCCCCACTAGCGGTGAGACCCAGTACTTC; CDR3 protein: CASSASPTSGETQYF
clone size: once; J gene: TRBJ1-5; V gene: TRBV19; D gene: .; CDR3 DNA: TGTGCCAGTGGTCGAAATTTAGGGGTCGCGAGCAATCAGCCCCAGCATTTT; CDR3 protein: CASGRNLGVASNQPQHF
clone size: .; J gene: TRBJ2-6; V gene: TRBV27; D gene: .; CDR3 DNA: TGTGCCAGCAGTTTAGGTAGAGCTGGGGCCAACGTCCTGACTTTC; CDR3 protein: CASSLGRAGANVLTF
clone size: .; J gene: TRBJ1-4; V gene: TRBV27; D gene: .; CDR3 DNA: TGTGCCAGCAGCTCATGGGGGGCAACTAATGAAAAACTGTTTTTT; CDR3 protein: CASSSWGATNEKLFF
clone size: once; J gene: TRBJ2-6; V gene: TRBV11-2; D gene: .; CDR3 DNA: TGTGCCAGCAGCCAACGACTAATTTCTGAGGCCAACGTCCTGACTTTC; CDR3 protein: CASSQRLISEANVLTF
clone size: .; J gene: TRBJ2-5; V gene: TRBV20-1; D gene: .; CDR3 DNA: TGCAGTGTTCTAGCAGGAGAGACCCAGTACTTC; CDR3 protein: CSVLAGETQYF
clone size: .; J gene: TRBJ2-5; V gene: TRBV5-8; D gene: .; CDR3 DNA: TGTGCCAGCAGCTTTGAGACCTTCCAAGGCGGGGAGACCCAGTACTTC; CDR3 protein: CASSFETFQGGETQYF
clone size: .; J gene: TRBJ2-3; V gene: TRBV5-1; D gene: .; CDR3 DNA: TGCGCCAGCAGGAGAGGCCGCACAGATACGCAGTATTTT; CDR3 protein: CASRRGRTDTQYF
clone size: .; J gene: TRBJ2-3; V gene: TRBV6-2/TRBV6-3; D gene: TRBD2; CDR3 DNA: TGTGCCAGCAGTTACCTCTTACTAGCGGGGGCGATCACAGATACGCAGTATTTT; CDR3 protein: CASSYLLLAGAITDTQYF
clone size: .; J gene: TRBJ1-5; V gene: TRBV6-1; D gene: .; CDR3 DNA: TGTGCCAGCAGTGAACCAGGGGGCAATCAGCCCCAGCATTTT; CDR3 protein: CASSEPGGNQPQHF
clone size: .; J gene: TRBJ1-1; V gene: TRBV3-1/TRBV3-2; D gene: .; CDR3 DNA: TGTGCCAGCAGCCAGCCCGGGGGGGCTGAAGCTTTCTTT; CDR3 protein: CASSQPGGAEAFF
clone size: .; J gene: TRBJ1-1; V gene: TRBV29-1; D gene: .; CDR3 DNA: TGCAGCGTTGAAGATACGCAGGGGCGTATGGGGGGGATCCCTGAAGCTTTCTTT; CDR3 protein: CSVEDTQGRMGGIPEAFF
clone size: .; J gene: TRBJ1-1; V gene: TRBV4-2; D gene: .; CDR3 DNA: TGTGCCAGCAGCCAAATAGAAACGGGTGTCTCCTCAGGGCCTGAAGCTTTCTTT; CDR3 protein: CASSQIETGVSSGPEAFF
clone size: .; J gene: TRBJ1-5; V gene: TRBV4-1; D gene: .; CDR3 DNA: TGCGCCAGCAGCCAAGATTTATACGGGGGATTGTTTGGTCGGCCCCAGCATTTT; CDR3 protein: CASSQDLYGGLFGRPQHF
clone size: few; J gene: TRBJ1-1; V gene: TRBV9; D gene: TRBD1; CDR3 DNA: TGTGCCAGCAGCGTCAGGACCGACAGGGAGGTTTTCTTC; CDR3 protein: CASSVRTDREVFF
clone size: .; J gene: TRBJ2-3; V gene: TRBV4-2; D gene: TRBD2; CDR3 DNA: TGTGCCAGCAGCCAACGTAGCGGGGCTGAATTCAGCACAGATACGCAGTATTTT; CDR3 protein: CASSQRSGAEFSTDTQYF
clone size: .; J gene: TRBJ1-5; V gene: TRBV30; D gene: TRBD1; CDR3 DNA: TGTGCCTGGAGTGGTGGACAGGGGGCACATCAGCCCCAGCATTTT; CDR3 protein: CAWSGGQGAHQPQHF
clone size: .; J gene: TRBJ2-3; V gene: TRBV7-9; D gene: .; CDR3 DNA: TGTGCCAGCAGGGCTAGCACAGATACGCAGTATTTT; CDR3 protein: CASRASTDTQYF
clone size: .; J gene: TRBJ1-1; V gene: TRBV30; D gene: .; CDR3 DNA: TGTGCCTGGGGGAAACAGGGTCTGGGTGAAGCTTTCTTT; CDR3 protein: CAWGKQGLGEAFF
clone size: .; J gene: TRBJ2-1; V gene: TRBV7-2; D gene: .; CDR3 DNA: TGTGCCAGCAGCCCTAAGTCGGGGTGGGGTGAGCAGTTCTTC; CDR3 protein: CASSPKSGWGEQFF
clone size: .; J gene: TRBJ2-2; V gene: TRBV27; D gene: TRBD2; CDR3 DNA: TGTGCCAGCAGCCGCGGGTTACTAGCGGTCGGGGAGCTGTTTTTT; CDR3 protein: CASSRGLLAVGELFF
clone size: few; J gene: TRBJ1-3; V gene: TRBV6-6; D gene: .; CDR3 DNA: TGTGCCAGCAGTTACGAGGGCCGTGGAAACACCATATATTTT; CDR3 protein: CASSYEGRGNTIYF
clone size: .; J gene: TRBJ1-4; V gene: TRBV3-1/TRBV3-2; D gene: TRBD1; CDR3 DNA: TGTGCCAGCAGCCGCTCGGGACAGGGCCGGAATGAAAAACTGTTTTTT; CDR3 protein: CASSRSGQGRNEKLFF
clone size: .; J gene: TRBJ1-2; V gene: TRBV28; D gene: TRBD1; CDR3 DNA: TGTGCCAGCAGTTTACGGGACAGGACAACCTTAAACTATGGCTACACCTTC; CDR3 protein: CASSLRDRTTLNYGYTF
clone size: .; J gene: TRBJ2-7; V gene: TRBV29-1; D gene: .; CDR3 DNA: TGCAGCGTTACGACAGGTCGGCGCGAGCAGTACTTC; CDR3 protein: CSVTTGRREQYF
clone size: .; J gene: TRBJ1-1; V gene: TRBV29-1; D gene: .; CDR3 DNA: TGCAGCGGATCAGGGTTTGGGGACACTGAAGCTTTCTTT; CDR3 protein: CSGSGFGDTEAFF